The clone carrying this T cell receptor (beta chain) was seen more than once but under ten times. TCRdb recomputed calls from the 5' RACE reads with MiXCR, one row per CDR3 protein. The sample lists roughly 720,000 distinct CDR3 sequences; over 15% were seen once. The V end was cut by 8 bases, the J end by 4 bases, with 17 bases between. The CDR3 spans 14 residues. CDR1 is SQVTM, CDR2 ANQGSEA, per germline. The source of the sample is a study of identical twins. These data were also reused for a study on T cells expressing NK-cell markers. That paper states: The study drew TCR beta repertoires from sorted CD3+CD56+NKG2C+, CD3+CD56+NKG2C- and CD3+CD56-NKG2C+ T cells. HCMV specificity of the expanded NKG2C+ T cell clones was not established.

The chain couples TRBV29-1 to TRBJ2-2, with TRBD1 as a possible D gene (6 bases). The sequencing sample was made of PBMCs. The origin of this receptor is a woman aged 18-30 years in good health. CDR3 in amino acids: CSYLRDTSTGELFF. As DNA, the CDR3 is TGCAGCTATCTCCGGGACACCTCCACCGGGGAGCTGTTTTTT.